This T cell receptor beta chain was retrieved from a study of blood T cell repertoires in COVID-19. Original methodology: The authors estimated nucleated cell counts from reference gene primer amplification. Only in-frame clones appear in the TCRdb table, and some are missing; sequencing was by immunoSEQ multiplex PCR. The D gene and trimming were derived from the DNA, and the V and J assignments and clone size from that table. The top ten clones hold 28% of a sample with 67,000 or so clones, roughly 80% of them seen once. This CDR3 has 17 residues. The germline gives CDR1 MGHDK, CDR2 SYGVNS. The J segment lost 5 bases and the V segment lost 0 bases, leaving 9 bases of the junction unmatched.

The chain joins TRBV25-1 to TRBJ1-3, with 8 bases identical to TRBD1. The sequence came from a man aged 65 to 79 with acute or convalescent COVID-19. The sample taken for sequencing was peripheral blood. The CDR3 bases are TGTGCCAGCAGTGAATACCACAGGGGGTTTGGTAGAAACACCATATATTTT. Its translation: CASSEYHRGFGRNTIYF.